Presented here are 14 T cell receptor beta chains from one specimen sequenced in a study of blood T cell repertoires in COVID-19. Sequencing used immunoSEQ multiplex PCR; TCRdb keeps in-frame clones, though not all of them. The table lists 430,000 or so clones, 70% to 90% of them singletons. Material: peripheral blood. All receptors come from a man aged 18 to 29 with COVID-19, enrolled during active disease.

This clone was seen more than once but under ten times. This sequence joins TRBV30 and TRBJ1-2; 8 nucleotides line up with TRBD1. Losses at the gene ends were 2 bases for V and 4 bases for J; bases not matched to a gene: 6. The CDR3 is 14 residues long. Germline V gene data show CDR1 as GTSNPN and CDR2 as SVGIG (reference sequence). CDR3 nucleotides: TGTGCCTGGAGTCAGGGGGCTTGGGCCTATGGCTACACCTTC. This codes for CAWSQGAWAYGYTF.

The chain couples TRBV29-1 to TRBJ2-5; TRBD2 agrees at 9 bases. The V gene end was trimmed by 7 bases and the J gene end by 5 bases; junction bases not matched to a gene: 5. The germline V gene encodes CDR1 SQVTM and CDR2 ANQGSEA. There are 12 residues in the CDR3. CDR3: CSGGRAQETQYF. As DNA, the CDR3 is TGCAGCGGCGGGAGGGCCCAGGAGACCCAGTACTTC.

Turning to this clone: The sample has other DNA sequences that encode this CDR3 too. The chain couples TRBV29-1 to TRBJ2-7, with D possibly being TRBD1 (5 bases). CDR3 size: 11 residues. The germline CDR1 and CDR2 sequences are SQVTM and ANQGSEA. The V gene lost 3 bases and the J gene lost 2 bases, with 5 bases spanning the gap. The CDR3 DNA is TGCAGCGTTGAGACAGCCTACGAGCAGTACTTC. It encodes CSVETAYEQYF.

The chain's CDR3 is CASSPGGRTYEQYF. CDR3 bases: TGTGCCAGCTCACCCGGGGGTCGAACCTACGAGCAGTACTTC. V gene TRBV18 combines with J gene TRBJ2-7, with D perhaps matching TRBD2 (6 bases). CDR3 length equals 14 residues. Trimming removed 3 bases at V and 2 bases at J, with 11 bases between. Germline V CDR1 and CDR2: KGHSH, LQKENI. Complete variable domain (other parts from reference TRBV18 and TRBJ2-7): NAGVMQNPRHLVRRRGQEARLRCSPMKGHSHVYWYRQLPEEGLKFMVYLQKENIIDESGMPKERFSAEFPKEGPSILRIQQVVRGDSAAYFCASSPGGRTYEQYFGPGTRLTVT.

V and J are TRBV2 and TRBJ1-6; tentative D call: TRBD1 (6 bases). Trimming left V 6 bases short and J 0 bases short, with 9 bases between. The CDR3 is 15 amino acids. CDR1 SNHLY and CDR2 FYNNEI come from the germline V gene. CDR3 protein: CASRTGNSYNSPLHF. The CDR3 coding sequence is TGTGCCAGCAGGACAGGAAACTCCTATAATTCACCCCTCCACTTT.

As regards this clone: This CDR3 is also generated by other DNA sequences in the sample. The chain recombines TRBV20-1 with TRBJ1-1; D might be TRBD1 (6 bases). V lost 5 bases, J lost 5 bases, and 9 bases lay in between. This CDR3 region has 11 residues. CDR1 and CDR2 (germline): DFQATT, SNEGSKA (reference sequence). The chain's CDR3 is CSARGQTEAFF. The CDR3 DNA is TGCAGTGCTCGGGGACAAACTGAAGCTTTCTTT.

This clone appeared a single time. J is TRBJ1-2 and V is TRBV18; D is unresolved. The V end lost 3 bases, the J end lost 1 base, and 9 bases lay between the germline ends. Germline CDR1 is KGHSH and CDR2 is LQKENI. CDR3 length equals 14 residues. CDR3: CASSPAVNNYGYTF. In nucleotides, the CDR3 is TGTGCCAGCTCACCGGCAGTGAATAACTATGGCTACACCTTC. The full variable domain, rest sourced from reference TRBV18 and TRBJ1-2, is NAGVMQNPRHLVRRRGQEARLRCSPMKGHSHVYWYRQLPEEGLKFMVYLQKENIIDESGMPKERFSAEFPKEGPSILRIQQVVRGDSAAYFCASSPAVNNYGYTFGSGTRLTVV.

The chain links TRBV10-2 to TRBJ1-4, with D unresolved. CDR3 length equals 15 residues. Germline lookup yields CDR1 WSHSY and CDR2 SAAADI. V was pared by 0 bases and J by 5 bases, with 10 bases between. The CDR3: CASSESRLLNEKLFF. As DNA, the CDR3 is TGCGCCAGCAGTGAGTCGAGGCTTTTAAATGAAAAACTGTTTTTT.

The CDR3 DNA reads as TGTGCCAGCAGCTCCGGACTTGCTGGACAGTTCGAGCAGTACTTC. Its protein product is CASSSGLAGQFEQYF. V usage is TRBV11-3 and J usage is TRBJ2-7; possibly TRBD1 for D (6 bases). The V end was cut by 4 bases, the J end by 6 bases, with 19 bases between. Germline CDR1 reads SGHNT; CDR2 reads YENEEA. CDR3 length: 15 amino acids.

The chain links TRBV5-4 to TRBJ2-2; D is possibly TRBD1 (5 bases). The V gene lost 0 bases and the J gene lost 0 bases, with 6 bases spanning the gap. The CDR3 contains 15 residues. Germline assignment: CDR1 SGHNT and CDR2 YYREEE (reference sequence). CDR3 nucleotide sequence: TGTGCCAGCAGCTTGGACAGGACGAACACCGGGGAGCTGTTTTTT. This translates into CASSLDRTNTGELFF.

This chain uses TRBV13 with TRBJ2-3; no clear D. Trimming took off 5 bases at V and 2 bases at J, with 11 bases between the two ends. This CDR3 is 14 amino acids long. Germline CDR1 PRHDT, CDR2 FYEKMQ (reference sequence). The CDR3 DNA sequence: TGTGCCAGCAGCCGGGTGGTTTCCACAGATACGCAGTATTTT. Protein sequence: CASSRVVSTDTQYF. The variable domain in full, with the rest retrieved from reference TRBV13 and TRBJ2-3, is AAGVIQSPRHLIKEKRETATLKCYPIPRHDTVYWYQQGPGQDPQFLISFYEKMQSDKGSIPDRFSAQQFSDYHSELNMSSLELGDSALYFCASSRVVSTDTQYFGPGTRLTVL.

This clone was seen just once. The rearrangement joins TRBV7-9 to TRBJ2-5; 11 bases fit TRBD2. The CDR3 consists of 17 residues. From germline, CDR1 is SEHNR and CDR2 FQNEAQ (reference sequence). The V segment lost 5 bases and the J segment 0 bases; nucleotides outside the gene matches: 8. CDR3 sequence (DNA): TGTGCCAGCAGCCCCCGACTAGCGGGGTTGTACCAAGAGACCCAGTACTTC. Its protein product is CASSPRLAGLYQETQYF.

This chain links TRBV6-2 or TRBV6-3 with TRBJ2-5; 10 positions match TRBD1. The ends lost 0 bases at V and 6 bases at J; junction bases unmatched: 1. The CDR3 totals 14 residues. Germline V gene lookup returns CDR1 MNHEY and CDR2 SVGEGT. The chain's CDR3 is CASSYSTGGKTQYF. The DNA for the CDR3 is TGTGCCAGCAGTTACTCGACAGGGGGCAAGACCCAGTACTTC.

The chain couples TRBV19 to TRBJ1-5; tentative D call: TRBD1 (5 bases). Germline CDR1 is LNHDA and CDR2 is SQIVND (reference sequence). Between the trimmed V and J ends, which lost 3 bases and 0 bases, there was a span of 9 bases. The length of the CDR3 is 15 residues. The CDR3 DNA is TGTGCCAGTAGTATCCAGGGATATAGCAATCAGCCCCAGCATTTT. Its protein is CASSIQGYSNQPQHF.